The next 6 T cell receptor beta chains were all read from a single sample in a study of cytomegalovirus exposure and HLA in healthy donors. 60 Vbeta and 13 Jbeta primers were used in PCR. Sequencing was performed with immunoSEQ multiplex PCR; in TCRdb, only in-frame clones are kept and a portion is missing. There are around 86,000 clones in the sample; almost 80% occur only once, and about 6.4% lies in the top ten. Sequencing was performed on PBMCs. These receptors came from a female donor in good health and CMV-seronegative.

The V call is TRBV5-1, the J call TRBJ1-3; unclear D gene. The CDR3 is 16 amino acids. V dropped 0 bases and J dropped 4 bases, with 14 bases sitting between them. The germline V gene has CDR1 SGHRS and CDR2 YFSETQ. CDR3 loop: CASSLGGGDTGNTIYF. CDR3 nucleotide sequence: TGCGCCAGCAGCTTGGGCGGCGGCGATACGGGAAACACCATATATTTT.

The chain links TRBV2 to TRBJ1-2; D uncertain. The V and J ends lost 4 bases and 7 bases respectively, with 10 bases between them. The CDR3 consists of 12 residues. Per germline, CDR1 SNHLY and CDR2 FYNNEI. Written as DNA, the CDR3 is TGTGCCAGCAGTGGAGGCTTCGGTGGCTACACCTTC. The encoded protein is CASSGGFGGYTF.

This chain uses TRBV2 with TRBJ2-7; 10 nucleotides match TRBD2. The CDR3 is 16 residues long. Germline CDR1 and CDR2: SNHLY and FYNNEI. J was trimmed by 2 bases and V by 6 bases; bases with no gene match: 10. The CDR3 spells CASSETSGWPPYEQYF. The CDR3 bases are TGTGCCAGCAGCGAGACTAGCGGGTGGCCCCCCTACGAGCAGTACTTC. Full variable domain (remainder filled in from reference TRBV2 and TRBJ2-7): EPEVTQTPSHQVTQMGQEVILRCVPISNHLYFYWYRQILGQKVEFLVSFYNNEISEKSEIFDDQFSVERPDGSNFTLKIRSTKLEDSAMYFCASSETSGWPPYEQYFGPGTRLTVT.

The chain employs TRBV28 and TRBJ1-2; weak D call: TRBD1 (6 bases). The CDR3 totals 14 residues. Germline-derived CDR1 and CDR2 are MDHEN and SYDVKM. The ends were cut back, 7 bases at V and 2 bases at J, with 14 bases in the middle. CDR3 nucleotides: TGTGCCAGCACCTTCCTCAGGGGAAACTATGGCTACACCTTC. Amino acids: CASTFLRGNYGYTF.

This chain joins TRBV5-1 and TRBJ2-3, with D uncertain. In germline, CDR1 is SGHRS, CDR2 YFSETQ. The CDR3 extends over 15 amino acids. Trimming stripped 0 bases from V and 6 bases from J, with 14 bases between. For the CDR3, the DNA is TGCGCCAGCAGCTTGGAACGCCGGTCTAGGGATACGCAGTATTTT. It codes for CASSLERRSRDTQYF.

The rearrangement links TRBV13 to TRBJ1-1; D not certain. The CDR3 totals 11 residues. The V end was cut by 1 base, the J end by 11 bases, with 8 bases between. The germline V gene has CDR1 PRHDT and CDR2 FYEKMQ (reference sequence). The CDR3 loop is CASSLDSPAFF. CDR3 bases: TGTGCCAGCAGCTTAGACAGCCCGGCTTTCTTT. The entire variable domain, with the rest obtained from reference TRBV13 and TRBJ1-1, is as follows: AAGVIQSPRHLIKEKRETATLKCYPIPRHDTVYWYQQGPGQDPQFLISFYEKMQSDKGSIPDRFSAQQFSDYHSELNMSSLELGDSALYFCASSLDSPAFFGQGTRLTVV.